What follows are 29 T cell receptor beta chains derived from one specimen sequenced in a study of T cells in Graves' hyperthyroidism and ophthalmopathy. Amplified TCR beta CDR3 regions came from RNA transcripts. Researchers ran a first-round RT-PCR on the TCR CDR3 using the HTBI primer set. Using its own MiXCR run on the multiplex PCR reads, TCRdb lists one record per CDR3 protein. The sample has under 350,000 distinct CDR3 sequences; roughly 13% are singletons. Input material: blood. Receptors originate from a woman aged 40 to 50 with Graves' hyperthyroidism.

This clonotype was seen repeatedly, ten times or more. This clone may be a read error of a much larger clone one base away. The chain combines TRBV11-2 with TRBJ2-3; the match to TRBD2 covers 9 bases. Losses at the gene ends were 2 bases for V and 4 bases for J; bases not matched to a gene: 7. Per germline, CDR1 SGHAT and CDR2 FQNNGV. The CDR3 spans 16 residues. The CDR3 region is CASSLSLAGSADTQYF. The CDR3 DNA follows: TGTGCCAGCAGCTTATCGCTAGCGGGATCGGCAGATACGCAGTATTTT.

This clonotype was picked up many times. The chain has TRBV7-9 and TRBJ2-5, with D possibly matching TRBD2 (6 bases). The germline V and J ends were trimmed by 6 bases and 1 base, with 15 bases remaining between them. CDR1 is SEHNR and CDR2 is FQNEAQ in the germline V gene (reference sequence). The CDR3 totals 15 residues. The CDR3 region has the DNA TGTGCCAGCAGTACTAACCGGGACTCCCAAGAGACCCAGTACTTC. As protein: CASSTNRDSQETQYF.

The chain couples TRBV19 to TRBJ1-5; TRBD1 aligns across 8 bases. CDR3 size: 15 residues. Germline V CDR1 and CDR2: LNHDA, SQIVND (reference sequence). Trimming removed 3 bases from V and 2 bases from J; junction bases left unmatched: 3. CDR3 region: CASSMSGGGNQPQHF. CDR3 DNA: TGTGCCAGTAGTATGTCAGGGGGCGGCAATCAGCCCCAGCATTTT. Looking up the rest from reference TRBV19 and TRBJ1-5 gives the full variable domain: DGGITQSPKYLFRKEGQNVTLSCEQNLNHDAMYWYRQDPGQGLRLIYYSQIVNDFQKGDIAEGYSVSREKKESFPLTVTSAQKNPTAFYLCASSMSGGGNQPQHFGDGTRLSIL.

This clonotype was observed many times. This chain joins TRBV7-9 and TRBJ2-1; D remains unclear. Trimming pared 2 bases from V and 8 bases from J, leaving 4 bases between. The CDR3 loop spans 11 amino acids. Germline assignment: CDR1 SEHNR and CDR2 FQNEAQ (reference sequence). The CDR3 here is CASSLFYEQFF. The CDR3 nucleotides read TGTGCCAGCAGCTTATTCTATGAGCAGTTCTTC. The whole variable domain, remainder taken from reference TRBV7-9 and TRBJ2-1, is DTGVSQNPRHKITKRGQNVTFRCDPISEHNRLYWYRQTLGQGPEFLTYFQNEAQLEKSRLLSDRFSAERPKGSFSTLEIQRTEQGDSAMYLCASSLFYEQFFGPGTRLTVL.

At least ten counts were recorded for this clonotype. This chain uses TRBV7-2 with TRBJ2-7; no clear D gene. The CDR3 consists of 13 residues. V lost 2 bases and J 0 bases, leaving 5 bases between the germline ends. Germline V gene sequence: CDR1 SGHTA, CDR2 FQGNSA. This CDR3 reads CASSLPSSYEQYF. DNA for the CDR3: TGTGCCAGCAGCTTACCTAGCTCCTACGAGCAGTACTTC.

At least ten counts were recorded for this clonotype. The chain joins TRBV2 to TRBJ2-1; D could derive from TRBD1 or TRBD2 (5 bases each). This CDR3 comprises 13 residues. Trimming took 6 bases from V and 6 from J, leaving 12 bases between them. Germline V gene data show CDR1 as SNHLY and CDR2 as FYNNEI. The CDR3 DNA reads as TGTGCCAGCAGGGGCCGGGACCCCAATGAGCAGTTCTTC. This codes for CASRGRDPNEQFF.

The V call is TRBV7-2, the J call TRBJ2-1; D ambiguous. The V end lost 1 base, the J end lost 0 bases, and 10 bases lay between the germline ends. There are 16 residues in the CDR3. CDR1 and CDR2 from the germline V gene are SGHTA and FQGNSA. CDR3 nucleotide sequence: TGTGCCAGCAGCTTAGGACTCTCAAGCTCCTACAATGAGCAGTTCTTC. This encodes CASSLGLSSSYNEQFF.

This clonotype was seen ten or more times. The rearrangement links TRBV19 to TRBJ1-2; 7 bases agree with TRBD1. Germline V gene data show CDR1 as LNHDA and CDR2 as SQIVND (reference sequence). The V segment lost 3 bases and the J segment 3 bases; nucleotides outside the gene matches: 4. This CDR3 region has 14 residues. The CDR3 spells CASSMGQRDYGYTF. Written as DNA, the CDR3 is TGTGCCAGTAGTATGGGACAGAGGGACTATGGCTACACCTTC.

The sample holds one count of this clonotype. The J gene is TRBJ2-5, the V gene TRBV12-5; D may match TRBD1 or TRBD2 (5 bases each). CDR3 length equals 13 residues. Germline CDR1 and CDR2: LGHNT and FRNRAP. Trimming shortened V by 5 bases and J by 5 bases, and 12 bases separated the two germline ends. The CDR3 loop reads CASGLGGFETQYF. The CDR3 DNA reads TGTGCTAGTGGTCTTGGGGGATTCGAGACCCAGTACTTC. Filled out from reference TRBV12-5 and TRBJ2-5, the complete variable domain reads DARVTQTPRHKVTEMGQEVTMRCQPILGHNTVFWYRQTMMQGLELLAYFRNRAPLDDSGMPKDRFSAEMPDATLATLKIQPSEPRDSAVYFCASGLGGFETQYFGPGTRLLVL.

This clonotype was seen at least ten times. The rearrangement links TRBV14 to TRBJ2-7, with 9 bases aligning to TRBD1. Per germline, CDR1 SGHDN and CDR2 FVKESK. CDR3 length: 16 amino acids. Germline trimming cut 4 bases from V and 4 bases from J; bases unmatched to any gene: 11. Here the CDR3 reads CASSPLWGDREYEQYF. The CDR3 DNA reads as TGTGCCAGCAGCCCCCTCTGGGGGGACAGGGAGTACGAGCAGTACTTC.

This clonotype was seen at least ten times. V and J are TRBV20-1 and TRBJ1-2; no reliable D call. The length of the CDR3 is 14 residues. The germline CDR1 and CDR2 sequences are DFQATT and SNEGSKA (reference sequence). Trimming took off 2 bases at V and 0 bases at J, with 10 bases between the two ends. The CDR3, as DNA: TGCAGTGCTAGATCAGGACGGACTAACTATGGCTACACCTTC. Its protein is CSARSGRTNYGYTF.

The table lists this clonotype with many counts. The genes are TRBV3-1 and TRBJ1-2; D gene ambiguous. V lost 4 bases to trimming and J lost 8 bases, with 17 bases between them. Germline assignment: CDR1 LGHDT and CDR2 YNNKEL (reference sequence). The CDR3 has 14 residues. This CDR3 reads CASSRRRPTEGYTF. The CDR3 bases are TGTGCCAGCAGCCGACGACGGCCTACGGAGGGCTACACCTTC.

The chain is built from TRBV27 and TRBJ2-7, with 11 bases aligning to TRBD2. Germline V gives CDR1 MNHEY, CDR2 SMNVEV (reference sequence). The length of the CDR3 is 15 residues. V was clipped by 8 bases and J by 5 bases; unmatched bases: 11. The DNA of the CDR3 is TGTGCCAGCGGCCGACCGGGACTAGCGGATCACGAGCAGTACTTC. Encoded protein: CASGRPGLADHEQYF.

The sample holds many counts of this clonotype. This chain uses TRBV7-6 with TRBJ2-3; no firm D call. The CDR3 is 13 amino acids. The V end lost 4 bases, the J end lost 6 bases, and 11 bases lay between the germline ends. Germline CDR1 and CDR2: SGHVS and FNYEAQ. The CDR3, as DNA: TGTGCCAGCAGCTCGGGCCCCGGGGATACGCAGTATTTT. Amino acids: CASSSGPGDTQYF. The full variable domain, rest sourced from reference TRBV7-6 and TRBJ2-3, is GAGVSQSPRYKVTKRGQDVALRCDPISGHVSLYWYRQALGQGPEFLTYFNYEAQQDKSGLPNDRFSAERPEGSISTLTIQRTEQRDSAMYRCASSSGPGDTQYFGPGTRLTVL.

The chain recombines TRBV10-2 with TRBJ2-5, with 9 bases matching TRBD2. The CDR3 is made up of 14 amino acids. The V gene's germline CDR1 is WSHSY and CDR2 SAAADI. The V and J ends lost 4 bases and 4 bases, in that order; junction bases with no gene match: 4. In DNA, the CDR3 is TGCGCCAGCAGTGCCGGACTAGCGTCAGAGACCCAGTACTTC. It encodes CASSAGLASETQYF.

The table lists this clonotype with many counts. CDR3 sequence: CASSVGQFSYEQYF. The CDR3 region has the DNA TGTGCCAGCAGCGTGGGACAGTTCTCCTACGAGCAGTACTTC. The V gene is TRBV5-8, the J gene TRBJ2-7; 7 nucleotides match TRBD1. Germline V gives CDR1 SGHTS, CDR2 YDEGEE. Trimming cost V 4 bases and J 0 bases; bases outside gene matches: 4. The CDR3 runs to 14 residues.

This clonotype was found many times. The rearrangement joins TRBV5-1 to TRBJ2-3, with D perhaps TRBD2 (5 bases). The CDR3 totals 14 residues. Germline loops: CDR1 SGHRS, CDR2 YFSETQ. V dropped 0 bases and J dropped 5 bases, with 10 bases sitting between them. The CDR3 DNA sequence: TGCGCCAGCAGCTTGGGAAGTGGGAGAGATACGCAGTATTTT. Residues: CASSLGSGRDTQYF.

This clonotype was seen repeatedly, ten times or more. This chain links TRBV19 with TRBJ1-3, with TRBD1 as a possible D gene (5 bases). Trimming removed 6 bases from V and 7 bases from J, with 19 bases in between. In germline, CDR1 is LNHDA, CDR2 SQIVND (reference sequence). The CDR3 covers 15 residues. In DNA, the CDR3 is TGTGCCAGTAGCTACAGAGGACATCTCCAGAACACCATATATTTT. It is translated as CASSYRGHLQNTIYF.

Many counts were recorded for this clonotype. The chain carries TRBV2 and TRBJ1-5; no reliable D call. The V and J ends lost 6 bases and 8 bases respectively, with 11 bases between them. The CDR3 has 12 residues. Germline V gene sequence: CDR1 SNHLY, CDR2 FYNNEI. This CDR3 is CASSSVGEPQHF. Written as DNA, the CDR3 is TGTGCCAGCAGCTCCGTTGGGGAGCCCCAGCATTTT.

The CDR3 is CSVERRLAAPGETQYF. In nucleotides, the CDR3 is TGCAGCGTTGAAAGGAGACTAGCGGCCCCCGGGGAGACCCAGTACTTC. V gene TRBV29-1 combines with J gene TRBJ2-5; 9 positions agree with TRBD2. The V segment lost 2 bases and the J segment 5 bases; nucleotides outside the gene matches: 12. Per the germline V gene, CDR1 is SQVTM and CDR2 is ANQGSEA. The CDR3 extends over 16 amino acids.

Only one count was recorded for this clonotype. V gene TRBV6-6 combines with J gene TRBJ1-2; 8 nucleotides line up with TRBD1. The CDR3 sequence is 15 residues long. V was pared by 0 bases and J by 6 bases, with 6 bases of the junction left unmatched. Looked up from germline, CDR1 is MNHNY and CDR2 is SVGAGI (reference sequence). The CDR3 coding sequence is TGTGCCAGCAGTTACTCGGGGACAGGTGTGGATGGCTACACCTTC. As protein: CASSYSGTGVDGYTF.

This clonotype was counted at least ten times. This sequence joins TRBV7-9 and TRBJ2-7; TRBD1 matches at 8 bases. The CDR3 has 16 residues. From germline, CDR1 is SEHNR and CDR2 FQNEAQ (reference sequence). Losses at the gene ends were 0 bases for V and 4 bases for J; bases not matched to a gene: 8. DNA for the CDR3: TGTGCCAGCAGCTTAGCCGGGACAGGTGGAAGGTACGAGCAGTACTTC. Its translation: CASSLAGTGGRYEQYF.

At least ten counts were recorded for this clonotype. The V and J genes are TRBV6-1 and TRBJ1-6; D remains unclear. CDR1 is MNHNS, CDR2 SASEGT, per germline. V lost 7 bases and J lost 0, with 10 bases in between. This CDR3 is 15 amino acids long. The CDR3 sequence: CASTPGSSYNSPLHF. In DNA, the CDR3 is TGTGCCAGCACTCCGGGAAGCTCCTATAATTCACCCCTCCACTTT.

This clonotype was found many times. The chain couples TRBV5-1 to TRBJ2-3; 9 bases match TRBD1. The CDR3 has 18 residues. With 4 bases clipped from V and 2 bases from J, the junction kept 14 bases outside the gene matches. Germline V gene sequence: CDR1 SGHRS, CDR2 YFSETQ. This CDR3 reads CASSPNRGGTGPTDTQYF. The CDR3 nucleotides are TGCGCCAGCAGCCCCAATCGTGGTGGGACAGGGCCCACAGATACGCAGTATTTT.

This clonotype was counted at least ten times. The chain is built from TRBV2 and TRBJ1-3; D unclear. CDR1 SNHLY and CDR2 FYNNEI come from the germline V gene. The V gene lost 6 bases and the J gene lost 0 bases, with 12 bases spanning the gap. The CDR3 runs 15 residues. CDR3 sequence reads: CASSQSSFSGNTIYF. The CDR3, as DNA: TGTGCCAGCAGCCAATCCAGCTTCTCTGGAAACACCATATATTTT.

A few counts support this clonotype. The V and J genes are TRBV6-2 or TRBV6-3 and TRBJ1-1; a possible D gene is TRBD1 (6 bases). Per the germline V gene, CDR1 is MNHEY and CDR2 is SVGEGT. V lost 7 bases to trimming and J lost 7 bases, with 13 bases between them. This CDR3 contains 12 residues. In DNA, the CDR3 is TGTGCCAGCATTAAGACACAGGGTGAAGCTTTCTTT. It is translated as CASIKTQGEAFF.

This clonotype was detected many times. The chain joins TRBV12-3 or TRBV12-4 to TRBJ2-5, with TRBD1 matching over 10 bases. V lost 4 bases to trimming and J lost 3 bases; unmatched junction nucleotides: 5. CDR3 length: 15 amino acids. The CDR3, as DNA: TGTGCCAGCAGTTCCCTCGGGACAGGGGAAGAGACCCAGTACTTC. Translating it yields CASSSLGTGEETQYF.

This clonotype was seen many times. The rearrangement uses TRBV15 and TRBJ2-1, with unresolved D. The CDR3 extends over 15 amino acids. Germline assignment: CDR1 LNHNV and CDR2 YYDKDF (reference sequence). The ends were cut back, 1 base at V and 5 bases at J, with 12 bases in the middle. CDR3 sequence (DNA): TGTGCCACCAGCAGAGCTCCAAGGGCGAACAATGAGCAGTTCTTC. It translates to CATSRAPRANNEQFF. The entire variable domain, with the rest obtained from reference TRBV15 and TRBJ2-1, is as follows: DAMVIQNPRYQVTQFGKPVTLSCSQTLNHNVMYWYQQKSSQAPKLLFHYYDKDFNNEADTPDNFQSRRPNTSFCFLDIRSPGLGDTAMYLCATSRAPRANNEQFFGPGTRLTVL.

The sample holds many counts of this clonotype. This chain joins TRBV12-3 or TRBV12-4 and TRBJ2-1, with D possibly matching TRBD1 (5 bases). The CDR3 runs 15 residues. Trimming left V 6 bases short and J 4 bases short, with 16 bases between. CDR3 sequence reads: CASSLDMYEYNEQFF. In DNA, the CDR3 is TGTGCCAGCAGCCTGGACATGTATGAATACAATGAGCAGTTCTTC.